A single sample is the source of the 28 T cell receptor beta chains below, sequenced in a study of blood T cell repertoires in COVID-19. Method: immunoSEQ multiplex PCR; TCRdb's copy keeps in-frame clones and lacks some. The profile shows 220,000 or so clones, 75% to 90% of them singletons. The specimen was peripheral blood. The source is a woman aged 80 or over with COVID-19, enrolled during active disease.

The V and J genes are TRBV28 and TRBJ1-4; TRBD1 is a possible D gene (6 bases). Germline-derived CDR1 and CDR2 are MDHEN and SYDVKM. The ends were cut back, 5 bases at V and 9 bases at J, with 19 bases in the middle. This CDR3 is built from 15 residues. The CDR3 nucleotides are TGTGCCAGCAGTACAGGGTTAGGGGGAACCCAAAAACTGTTTTTT. As protein: CASSTGLGGTQKLFF.

The V and J genes are TRBV18 and TRBJ2-1, with TRBD2 matching 12 bases. Losses at the gene ends were 3 bases for V and 9 bases for J; bases not matched to a gene: 6. Germline lookup yields CDR1 KGHSH and CDR2 LQKENI. CDR3 length: 15 residues. The CDR3 region has the DNA TGTGCCAGCTCACCTTCTAGCGGGAGGGTCGGTGAGCAGTTCTTC. Translating gives CASSPSSGRVGEQFF.

The chain uses TRBV5-4 and TRBJ1-2; possibly TRBD1 for D (5 bases). Germline CDR1 reads SGHNT; CDR2 reads YYREEE (reference sequence). V gave up 0 bases and J gave up 4 bases, with 13 bases separating them. The CDR3 has 15 residues. CDR3 sequence: CASSLVGASFYGYTF. The CDR3 coding sequence is TGTGCCAGCAGCTTGGTAGGGGCCTCATTCTATGGCTACACCTTC.

CDR3 sequence reads: CASSPSGTSTDTQYF. CDR3 DNA: TGTGCCAGCAGCCCTAGCGGCACTAGCACAGATACGCAGTATTTT. The chain links TRBV2 to TRBJ2-3; 7 bases fit TRBD2. Germline V gives CDR1 SNHLY, CDR2 FYNNEI. V lost 6 bases to trimming and J lost 0 bases; unmatched junction nucleotides: 6. CDR3 size: 15 residues.

This chain connects TRBV18 to TRBJ1-5, with 8 bases aligning to TRBD1. Germline V gene data show CDR1 as KGHSH and CDR2 as LQKENI. CDR3 size: 14 residues. V was pared by 6 bases and J by 4 bases, with 5 bases of the junction left unmatched. Here the CDR3 DNA reads TGTGCCAGCTCTCCAGACAGGGGAAATCAGCCCCAGCATTTT. It specifies CASSPDRGNQPQHF.

This chain uses TRBV7-3 with TRBJ2-2; 10 positions agree with TRBD2. CDR1 and CDR2 from the germline V gene are SGHTA and FQGTGA. V shed 4 bases and J 5 bases; nucleotides not matched to a gene: 7. There are 16 residues in the CDR3. Here the CDR3 DNA reads TGTGCCAGCAGCTCGGCTAGCGGGAGAGTAACCGGGGAGCTGTTTTTT. Encoded protein: CASSSASGRVTGELFF.

This clone appeared once. This specimen includes other DNA sequences encoding the same CDR3. V is TRBV3-1 (or the pseudogene TRBV3-2) and J is TRBJ1-5; no clear D gene. The V gene lost 0 bases and the J gene lost 6 bases, with 9 bases spanning the gap. Germline V lookup: CDR1 LGHDT, CDR2 YNNKEL (reference sequence). The CDR3 has 14 amino acids. CDR3 nucleotide sequence: TGTGCCAGCAGCCAAGACAAAGGCGGTCAGCCCCAGCATTTT. Translation: CASSQDKGGQPQHF.

The chain is built from TRBV6-1 and TRBJ1-1; 9 bases are shared with TRBD1. From germline, CDR1 is MNHNS and CDR2 SASEGT. V lost 2 bases and J lost 5; bases outside the gene matches: 6. This CDR3 region has 15 residues. The CDR3 DNA reads as TGTGCCAGCAGTGAAACCCCGACAGGGGGAACTGAAGCTTTCTTT. Protein sequence: CASSETPTGGTEAFF.

J is TRBJ2-7 and V is TRBV21-1; whether TRBD1, the table's D call, matches the DNA was not checked. TRBV21-1 is shown as a pseudogene. This CDR3 contains 12 residues. The CDR3 DNA reads as TGTGCCAGCAGCAAGGGGCCCTACGAGCAGTACTTC. It encodes CASSKGPYEQYF.

The gene calls are TRBV5-1 and TRBJ2-2; D uncertain. The CDR3 covers 15 residues. The V gene lost 1 base and the J gene lost 1 base, with 8 bases spanning the gap. CDR1 SGHRS and CDR2 YFSETQ come from the germline V gene. DNA of the CDR3: TGCGCCAGCAGCTTGAAAGCGAGGAACACCGGGGAGCTGTTTTTT. Protein product: CASSLKARNTGELFF.

This clone was seen only a few times. The chain uses TRBV11-2 and TRBJ1-6, with a tentative D call TRBD1 (6 bases). In germline, CDR1 is SGHAT, CDR2 FQNNGV. The CDR3 runs 17 residues. With 4 bases removed from V and 3 bases from J, the gap between germline ends came to 16 bases. The CDR3 bases are TGTGCCAGCAGCTGGGCCTCAGGGGCTCTCTATAATTCACCCCTCCACTTT. It translates to CASSWASGALYNSPLHF.

The J gene is TRBJ2-7, the V gene TRBV9, with a tentative D call TRBD2 (6 bases). Trimming stripped 7 bases from V and 4 bases from J, with 24 bases between. CDR3 length: 16 residues. In germline, CDR1 is SGDLS, CDR2 YYNGEE. Written as DNA, the CDR3 is TGTGCCAGCGCCGCGGCCGCGGGACTTTCAATTTACGAGCAGTACTTC. Translating gives CASAAAAGLSIYEQYF.

This sequence joins TRBV6-5 and TRBJ1-1; D not resolved. CDR3 size: 14 residues. From germline, CDR1 is MNHEY and CDR2 SVGAGI. V dropped 2 bases and J dropped 2 bases, with 9 bases sitting between them. CDR3 DNA sequence: TGTGCCAGCAGTTACGTCCCGCGCAACACTGAAGCTTTCTTT. It codes for CASSYVPRNTEAFF.

V is TRBV21-1 and J is TRBJ2-3; the D call TRBD2 from the table was never checked on the DNA. TRBV21-1 is termed a pseudogene. The CDR3 has 22 residues. CDR3 bases: TGTGCCAGCAGCAAAGAGTATGAGCGGGCCAACCCAAACTCTACTAGCACAGATACGCAGTATTTT. This translates into CASSKEYERANPNSTSTDTQYF.

The chain combines TRBV7-2 with TRBJ2-5; D remains ambiguous. The CDR3 runs to 14 residues. V was shortened by 4 bases and J by 2 bases, with 11 bases between the two germline ends. Germline loops: CDR1 SGHTA, CDR2 FQGNSA. The CDR3 DNA reads TGTGCCAGCAGCTCCTGGCGGATGCAAGAGACCCAGTACTTC. Translating it yields CASSSWRMQETQYF.

This chain joins TRBV7-2 and TRBJ1-3, with D possibly TRBD1 on 5 matching bases. V was clipped by 6 bases and J by 1 base, with 7 bases between them. The germline gives CDR1 SGHTA, CDR2 FQGNSA. The CDR3 totals 13 residues. The CDR3 loop reads CASSSGSGNTIYF. CDR3 DNA: TGTGCCAGCAGTTCAGGGTCTGGAAACACCATATATTTT.

The V gene is TRBV4-3, the J gene TRBJ1-6, with D maybe TRBD1 (5 bases). V lost 3 bases and J 7 bases, leaving 13 bases between the germline ends. From germline, CDR1 is LGHNA and CDR2 YSLEER. This CDR3 spans 15 amino acids. The CDR3 DNA reads TGCGCCAGCAGCCAGACCGGGGGTTCCAATTCACCCCTCCACTTT. Its translation: CASSQTGGSNSPLHF.

This chain uses TRBV3-1 (or the pseudogene TRBV3-2) with TRBJ1-4, with a tentative D call TRBD1 (6 bases). The V end lost 9 bases, the J end lost 7 bases, and 18 bases lay between the germline ends. CDR1 is LGHDT, CDR2 YNNKEL, per germline (reference sequence). The CDR3 spans 14 residues. CDR3 nucleotide sequence: TGTGCCAGTACCGGGGGGCGAAGCTGTGAAAAACTGTTTTTT. Translated, it gives CASTGGRSCEKLFF.

V and J are TRBV5-5 and TRBJ1-1; D may be TRBD1 (5 bases). Germline V gene lookup returns CDR1 SGHKS and CDR2 YYEKEE (reference sequence). The germline V and J ends were trimmed by 3 bases and 0 bases, with 9 bases remaining between them. The CDR3 has 14 residues. The CDR3 loop is CASSSATVNTEAFF. In nucleotides, the CDR3 is TGTGCCAGCAGCTCCGCGACAGTGAACACTGAAGCTTTCTTT. The full variable domain, in which reference TRBV5-5 and TRBJ1-1 provide the parts outside the CDR3, is DAGVTQSPTHLIKTRGQQVTLRCSPISGHKSVSWYQQVLGQGPQFIFQYYEKEERGRGNFPDRFSARQFPNYSSELNVNALLLGDSALYLCASSSATVNTEAFFGQGTRLTVV.

This rearrangement joins TRBV18 to TRBJ1-5; D possibly corresponds to TRBD1 (5 bases). The CDR3 is 13 residues long. V gave up 5 bases and J gave up 9 bases, with 14 bases separating them. The V gene's germline CDR1 is KGHSH and CDR2 LQKENI. CDR3 coding DNA: TGTGCCAGCTCATCTAAACAGGAATCGCCCCAGCATTTT. It codes for CASSSKQESPQHF. Full variable domain (remainder filled in from reference TRBV18 and TRBJ1-5): NAGVMQNPRHLVRRRGQEARLRCSPMKGHSHVYWYRQLPEEGLKFMVYLQKENIIDESGMPKERFSAEFPKEGPSILRIQQVVRGDSAAYFCASSSKQESPQHFGDGTRLSIL.

CDR3 sequence (DNA): TGCGCCAGCAGCCCCGCAAGGACAGGGTCCTACGAGCAGTACTTC. The encoded protein is CASSPARTGSYEQYF. V usage is TRBV4-1 and J usage is TRBJ2-7, with 8 bases fitting TRBD1. Per the germline V gene, CDR1 is MGHRA and CDR2 is YSYEKL. The V segment lost 4 bases and the J segment 1 base; nucleotides outside the gene matches: 6. The CDR3 length is 15 residues.

The chain couples TRBV28 to TRBJ1-1, with no clear D. There are 14 residues in the CDR3. CDR1 is MDHEN and CDR2 is SYDVKM in the germline V gene. Trimming stripped 7 bases from V and 0 bases from J, with 12 bases between. CDR3 sequence reads: CASKPTQLNTEAFF. For the CDR3, the DNA is TGTGCCAGCAAACCGACTCAATTGAACACTGAAGCTTTCTTT.

The genes are TRBV12-3 or TRBV12-4 and TRBJ1-2; D is undetermined. The V end was cut by 8 bases, the J end by 7 bases, with 17 bases between. CDR3 size: 13 residues. The CDR3 loop is CASGILGTGGYTF. In DNA form, the CDR3 reads TGTGCCAGCGGCATTCTAGGAACTGGTGGCTACACCTTC.

V is TRBV4-2 and J is TRBJ2-5; D is unclear. Trimming shortened V by 0 bases and J by 9 bases, and 14 bases separated the two germline ends. The CDR3 has 14 residues. Germline V gene data show CDR1 as LGHNA and CDR2 as YNFKEQ. The CDR3 spells CASSQEPGSPAQYF. CDR3 coding DNA: TGTGCCAGCAGCCAAGAGCCCGGGTCGCCGGCCCAGTACTTC.

The rearrangement uses TRBV29-1 and TRBJ2-7; 8 positions match TRBD1. The germline V gene encodes CDR1 SQVTM and CDR2 ANQGSEA. V lost 6 bases, J lost 8 bases, and 12 bases stayed unmatched. The CDR3 spans 13 residues. For the CDR3, the DNA is TGCAGCGTCGGACAGGGTACTTATGCAAAGCAGTACTTC. Translation gives CSVGQGTYAKQYF.

This rearrangement joins TRBV9 to TRBJ2-5; 9 positions agree with TRBD2. V was clipped by 0 bases and J by 5 bases; unmatched bases: 8. CDR1 is SGDLS and CDR2 is YYNGEE in the germline V gene. The CDR3 totals 16 residues. Here the CDR3 DNA reads TGTGCCAGCAGCGTAGTTGCAGGGACTAGCATCGAGACCCAGTACTTC. This sequence encodes CASSVVAGTSIETQYF.

The V and J genes are TRBV3-1 (or the pseudogene TRBV3-2) and TRBJ1-1, with D tentatively TRBD1 (6 bases). Germline V gene sequence: CDR1 LGHDT, CDR2 YNNKEL (reference sequence). V lost 4 bases and J 4 bases, leaving 7 bases between the germline ends. The CDR3 extends over 12 amino acids. Here the CDR3 DNA reads TGTGCCAGCAGCCCGGACAGCACTGAAGCTTTCTTT. It is translated as CASSPDSTEAFF.

The rearrangement joins TRBV5-4 to TRBJ1-1, with 8 bases matching TRBD1. Trimming cost V 4 bases and J 1 base; bases outside gene matches: 6. The CDR3 runs to 15 residues. CDR1 is SGHNT and CDR2 is YYREEE in the germline V gene (reference sequence). For the CDR3, the DNA is TGTGCCAGCAGCCCCGGGACAGGATGGAACACTGAAGCTTTCTTT. Translated, it gives CASSPGTGWNTEAFF.